In this sample, the clone carrying this T cell receptor (beta chain) turned up once. The data are from a study of blood T cell repertoires in COVID-19. Generated by immunoSEQ multiplex PCR, the TCRdb table keeps only in-frame clones and is missing some. The data hold roughly 120,000 clones, with 82% observed a single time. Material: peripheral blood. This TCR was sampled from a man in his 70s with acute or convalescent COVID-19.

The CDR3 loop is CASSIGRGNQPQHF. CDR3 DNA: TGTGCCAGCAGCATAGGCAGGGGCAATCAGCCCCAGCATTTT. The chain recombines TRBV5-6 with TRBJ1-5; the D gene is possibly TRBD1 (5 bases). The CDR3 spans 14 residues. Deletions cut 4 bases from V and 2 bases from J, with 10 bases between. Looked up from germline, CDR1 is SGHDT and CDR2 is YYEEEE.